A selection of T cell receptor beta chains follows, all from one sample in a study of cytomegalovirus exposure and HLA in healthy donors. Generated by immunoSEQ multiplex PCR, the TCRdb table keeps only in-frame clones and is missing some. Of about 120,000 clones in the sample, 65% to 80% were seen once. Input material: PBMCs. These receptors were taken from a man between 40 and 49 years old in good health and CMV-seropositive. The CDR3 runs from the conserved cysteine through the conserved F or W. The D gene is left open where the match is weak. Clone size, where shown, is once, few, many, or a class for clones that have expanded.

TGCGCCAGCAGCCAAGATTTCGGGACAGGGGGAGGCTACTCCTACGAGCAGTACTTC,CASSQDFGTGGGYSYEQYF,TRBD1,NA,TRBJ2-7,TRBV4-3
TGCGCCAGCAGCCCCGGGGGGAGCTCTGAAGCTTTCTTT,CASSPGGSSEAFF,NA,NA,TRBJ1-1,TRBV4-1
TGTGCCAGTAGTAGCGCTACCTCCCCCGAGACCCAGTACTTC,CASSSATSPETQYF,NA,NA,TRBJ2-5,TRBV19
TGTGCCAGCAGTCCATCCCCCCCGGGACAGGGCTCCTACGAGCAGTACTTC,CASSPSPPGQGSYEQYF,TRBD1,NA,TRBJ2-7,TRBV27
TGTGCCAGCAGCTTGTTAGCCATACCTAGGATGAACACTGAAGCTTTCTTT,CASSLLAIPRMNTEAFF,NA,NA,TRBJ1-1,TRBV5-5
TGTGCCAGCAGTGACGGCGGGGGGAACACAGATACGCAGTATTTT,CASSDGGGNTDTQYF,TRBD2,NA,TRBJ2-3,TRBV6-4
TGCGCCAGCATTTACCGGGACAGGGGTGACTATGGCTACACCTTC,CASIYRDRGDYGYTF,TRBD1,few,TRBJ1-2,TRBV10-1
TGTGCCAGCAGCCGGGGACAGGTTAATGAAAAACTGTTTTTT,CASSRGQVNEKLFF,TRBD1,NA,TRBJ1-4,TRBV7-8
TGTGCCACCAGCAGAGCGAGGCAGAACACTGAAGCTTTCTTT,CATSRARQNTEAFF,NA,NA,TRBJ1-1,TRBV15
TGCGCCAGCAGCCCGGGGACAGGGGCGGCCCACGAGCAGTACTTC,CASSPGTGAAHEQYF,TRBD1,NA,TRBJ2-7,TRBV4-1
TGTGCCAGCAGTGCTATGGGACTAGCGGGGTCATCCTACAATGAGCAGTTCTTC,CASSAMGLAGSSYNEQFF,TRBD2,once,TRBJ2-1,TRBV27
TGTGCCAGCAGCTTATACGGCAGGGTAGATGGCTACACCTTC,CASSLYGRVDGYTF,NA,NA,TRBJ1-2,TRBV11-2
TGTGCCAGCAGCCCGGCCGGGACAGGGACCCGCTATGGCTACACCTTC,CASSPAGTGTRYGYTF,TRBD1,NA,TRBJ1-2,TRBV28
TGCGCCAGCAGCCAGATACAGGGGGCAGATGAAAAACTGTTTTTT,CASSQIQGADEKLFF,TRBD1,few,TRBJ1-4,TRBV4-3
TGTGCCAGCAGCTTAATGACAGGGGAAGAGACCCAGTACTTC,CASSLMTGEETQYF,TRBD1,NA,TRBJ2-5,TRBV7-8
TGTGCCAGCTCACCGGGACAGGGATTGTCTGCTGGGGCCAACGTCCTGACTTTC,CASSPGQGLSAGANVLTF,TRBD1,NA,TRBJ2-6,TRBV18
TGTGCCAGCAGGACCCCTCCAGGGGGAGGCTCCTATAATTCACCCCTCCACTTT,CASRTPPGGGSYNSPLHF,TRBD1,NA,TRBJ1-6,TRBV28
TGTGCCAGCAGTTTAAGGGGTTCCATAGGCTACACCTTC,CASSLRGSIGYTF,NA,NA,TRBJ1-2,TRBV28
TGTGCCAGCAGCTTCAGGATTTCGAAACACCTCAGCTCTGGAAACACCATATATTTT,CASSFRISKHLSSGNTIYF,NA,NA,TRBJ1-3,TRBV7-8
TGTGCCAGTAGTGTGACAACCCTCTACGAGCAGTACTTC,CASSVTTLYEQYF,NA,NA,TRBJ2-7,TRBV19
TGTGCCAGCAGTTACGGGCAGGGGATCGACACCGGGGAGCTGTTTTTT,CASSYGQGIDTGELFF,NA,NA,TRBJ2-2,TRBV6-6
TGTGCCAGCAGTAAGAAGCCGGGACAGGGGAACACTGAAGCTTTCTTT,CASSKKPGQGNTEAFF,TRBD1,few,TRBJ1-1,TRBV11-2
TGTGCCAGCAGCCAAGGGAGGGGCAGGGCCCCCCATTTCTCTGGCTACACCTTC,CASSQGRGRAPHFSGYTF,NA,NA,TRBJ1-2,TRBV14
TGCAGCCCCCCGGGACAGGGTGACACTGAAGCTTTCTTT,CSPPGQGDTEAFF,TRBD1,NA,TRBJ1-1,TRBV29-1
TGTGCCAGTGGCCCCGGAGGGGGGGGGAACACCGGGGAGCTGTTTTTT,CASGPGGGGNTGELFF,NA,NA,TRBJ2-2,TRBV19
TGTGCCAGCAGCCCCACTAGTCCCTGGGGTGAGCAGTACTTC,CASSPTSPWGEQYF,NA,few,TRBJ2-7,TRBV28
TGTGCCAGCAGCGTAGCTGCGCCGGGATACGAGCAGTACTTC,CASSVAAPGYEQYF,NA,few,TRBJ2-7,TRBV9
TGTGCCAGCAGTTGGGGACAGTCCTACGAGCAGTACTTC,CASSWGQSYEQYF,TRBD1,NA,TRBJ2-7,TRBV6-5
TGTGCCAGCAGCTTGTCCCGGGACTCCGGTCTGTATTTT,CASSLSRDSGLYF,NA,NA,TRBJ2-3,TRBV5-4
TGTGCCACCCCCCGACAGGGTGAAACAGATACGCAGTATTTT,CATPRQGETDTQYF,TRBD1,NA,TRBJ2-3,TRBV6-5
TGTGCCAGCAGCGCCGGTAAGGGGAAGGAGACCCAGTACTTC,CASSAGKGKETQYF,NA,NA,TRBJ2-5,TRBV7-2
TGTGCCAGCAGTAAGGGACAAGTCAATCAGCCCCAGCATTTT,CASSKGQVNQPQHF,NA,NA,TRBJ1-5,TRBV28
TGCGCCAGCAGCCAAGAAATACTAGAGACCCAGTACTTC,CASSQEILETQYF,NA,NA,TRBJ2-5,TRBV4-1
TGCGCCAGCAGCCAAGACCGAGGGGGCGGAAACTATGGCTACACCTTC,CASSQDRGGGNYGYTF,TRBD1,few,TRBJ1-2,TRBV4-3
TGTGCCAGTAGTGGGACAAAGCCGAACACCGGGGAGCTGTTTTTT,CASSGTKPNTGELFF,NA,NA,TRBJ2-2,TRBV19
TGTGCCAGCAGTACCACCGGGACAGGAGGCTTCTTC,CASSTTGTGGFF,TRBD1,NA,TRBJ2-1,TRBV2
TGTGCCAGCAGTTCCGACAGCTATGGCTACACCTTC,CASSSDSYGYTF,NA,NA,TRBJ1-2,TRBV5-6
TGCGCCAGCAGGGGCGGGACCGCCCTCCATGAGCAGTTCTTC,CASRGGTALHEQFF,NA,NA,TRBJ2-1,TRBV5-1
TGTGCCAGCAGCCAAATGCTATATGGCTACACCTTC,CASSQMLYGYTF,NA,NA,TRBJ1-2,TRBV14
TGTGCCAGCTCGTTCGGTCAGGGGAATGAAAAACTGTTTTTT,CASSFGQGNEKLFF,NA,few,TRBJ1-4,TRBV7-2
TGTGCCAGCAACCCTGAGGCAAGTTTTCTCACCGGGGAGCTGTTTTTT,CASNPEASFLTGELFF,NA,once,TRBJ2-2,TRBV7-2
TGTGCCAGCAGCTTATGGGGGGTGGCGGGCGAGCAGTACTTC,CASSLWGVAGEQYF,NA,few,TRBJ2-7,TRBV7-6
TGTGCCAGCACCGCGGACAGGGGGGAATTCTTC,CASTADRGEFF,TRBD1,NA,TRBJ2-1,TRBV28
TGCGCCAGCAGTGGTCACGAGACTACACACGGAGATACGCAGTATTTT,CASSGHETTHGDTQYF,NA,many,TRBJ2-3,TRBV5-1
TGTGCCAGCAGCCACGGGGGACAGGGAAACACCGGGGAGCTGTTTTTT,CASSHGGQGNTGELFF,TRBD1,NA,TRBJ2-2,TRBV7-9
TGTGCCAGCAGTTTGGGAACAGGGGATGGTTCACCCCTCCACTTT,CASSLGTGDGSPLHF,TRBD1,NA,TRBJ1-6,TRBV27
TGTGCTAGTGGTTTGAACAGGGGGGAGCAGTTCTTC,CASGLNRGEQFF,TRBD1,NA,TRBJ2-1,TRBV12-5
TGTGCCACGACTAGGGGGCTCCCCAGGCCTCTCGAGCAGTACTTC,CATTRGLPRPLEQYF,NA,NA,TRBJ2-7,TRBV5-4
TGCAGCGTAGGGGAATTTTGGACTGAAGCTTTCTTT,CSVGEFWTEAFF,NA,NA,TRBJ1-1,TRBV29-1
TGTGCCAGCAGCTTATCTAGCGGGGACCAAGAGACCCAGTACTTC,CASSLSSGDQETQYF,TRBD2,NA,TRBJ2-5,TRBV7-8
TGTGCCAGTAGTATTTACCATAGAGAGACCCAGTACTTC,CASSIYHRETQYF,NA,NA,TRBJ2-5,TRBV19